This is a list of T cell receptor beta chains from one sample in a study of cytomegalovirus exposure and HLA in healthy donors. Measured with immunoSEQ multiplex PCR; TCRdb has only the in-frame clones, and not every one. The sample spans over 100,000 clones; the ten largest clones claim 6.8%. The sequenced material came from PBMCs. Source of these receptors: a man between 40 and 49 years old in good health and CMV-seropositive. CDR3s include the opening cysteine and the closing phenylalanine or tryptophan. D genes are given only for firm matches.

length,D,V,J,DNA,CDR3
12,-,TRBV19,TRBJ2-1,TGTGCCAGTAGGCTACAGGGCGATGAGCAGTTCTTC,CASRLQGDEQFF
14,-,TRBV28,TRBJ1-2,TGTGCCAGCAGCACCCCGATGGGAGGTCGTGGCTACACCTTC,CASSTPMGGRGYTF
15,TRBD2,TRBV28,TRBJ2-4,TGTGCCAGCAGACTAGCGGGAGTGGCCAAAAACATTCAGTACTTC,CASRLAGVAKNIQYF
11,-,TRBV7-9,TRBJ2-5,TGTGCCGGTTATACTCAAGAGACCCAGTACTTC,CAGYTQETQYF
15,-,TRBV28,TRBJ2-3,TGTGCCAGCAGTTTCCCCCGCAGGGGAACAGATACGCAGTATTTT,CASSFPRRGTDTQYF
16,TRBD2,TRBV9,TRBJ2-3,TGTGCCAGCAGCGACCTAGCGGGAGGACGTACAGATACGCAGTATTTT,CASSDLAGGRTDTQYF
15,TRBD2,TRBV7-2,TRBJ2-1,TGTGCCAGCAGCTTACTGGCGGGAGGGAATGATGAGCAGTTCTTC,CASSLLAGGNDEQFF
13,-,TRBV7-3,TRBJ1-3,TGTGCCAGCAGGGGATTTGGGGAGAACACCATATATTTT,CASRGFGENTIYF
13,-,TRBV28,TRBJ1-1,TGTGCCAGCAGTTTGACGGGAGGAACTGAAGCTTTCTTT,CASSLTGGTEAFF
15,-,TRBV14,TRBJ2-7,TGTGCCAGCAGCCAAGCCGGGGTTGCCTCCTACGAGCAGTACTTC,CASSQAGVASYEQYF
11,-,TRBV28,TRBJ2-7,TGTGCCAGCGAGAGTGCGTTCGAGCAGTACTTC,CASESAFEQYF
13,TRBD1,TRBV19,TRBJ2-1,TGTGCCAGTACGGGGACAGGAAACAATGAGCAGTTCTTC,CASTGTGNNEQFF
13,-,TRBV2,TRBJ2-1,TGTGCCAGCAGCAGGGTTAGGGACAATGAGCAGTTCTTC,CASSRVRDNEQFF
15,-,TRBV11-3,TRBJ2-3,TGTGCCAGCAGCGCAACAGGGTTGGTAGGAGATACGCAGTATTTT,CASSATGLVGDTQYF
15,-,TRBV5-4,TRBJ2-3,TGTGCCAGCAGCTTGGGCAGGGCCGTCACAGATACGCAGTATTTT,CASSLGRAVTDTQYF
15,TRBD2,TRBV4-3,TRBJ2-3,TGCGCCAGCAGCCACCGGGAGGTAGGCACAGATACGCAGTATTTT,CASSHREVGTDTQYF
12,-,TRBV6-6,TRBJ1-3,TGTGCCAGCAGTCGGGAGGGCAACACCATATATTTT,CASSREGNTIYF